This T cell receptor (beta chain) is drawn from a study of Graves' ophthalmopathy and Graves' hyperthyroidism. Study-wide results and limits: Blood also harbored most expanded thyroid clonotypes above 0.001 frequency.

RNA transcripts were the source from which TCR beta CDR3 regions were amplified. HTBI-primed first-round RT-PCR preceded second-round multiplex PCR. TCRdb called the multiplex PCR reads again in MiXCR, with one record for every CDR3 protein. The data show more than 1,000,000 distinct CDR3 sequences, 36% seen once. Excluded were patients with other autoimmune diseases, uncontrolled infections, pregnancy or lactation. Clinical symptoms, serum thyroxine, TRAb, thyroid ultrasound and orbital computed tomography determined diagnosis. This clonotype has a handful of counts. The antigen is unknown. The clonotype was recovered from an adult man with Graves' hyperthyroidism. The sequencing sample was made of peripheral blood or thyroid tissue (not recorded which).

The CDR3 spells CAWIPLNTEAFF. The CDR3 DNA follows: TGTGCCTGGATCCCGCTGAACACTGAAGCTTTCTTT. The gene calls are TRBV19 and TRBJ1-1; D gene uncertain. The CDR3 has 12 residues. CDR1 and CDR2 from the germline V gene are LNHDA and SQIVND (reference sequence). V was trimmed by 11 bases and J by 0 bases, leaving 10 bases between them.